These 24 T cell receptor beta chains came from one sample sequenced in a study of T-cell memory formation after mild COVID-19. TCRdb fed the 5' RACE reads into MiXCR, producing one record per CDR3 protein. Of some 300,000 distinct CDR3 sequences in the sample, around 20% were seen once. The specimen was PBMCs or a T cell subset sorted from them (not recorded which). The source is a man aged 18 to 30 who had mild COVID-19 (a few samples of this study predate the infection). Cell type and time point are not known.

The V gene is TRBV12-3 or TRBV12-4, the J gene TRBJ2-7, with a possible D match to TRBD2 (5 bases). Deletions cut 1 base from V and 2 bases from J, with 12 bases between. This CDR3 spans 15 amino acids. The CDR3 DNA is TGTGCCAGCAGTTTAGTTTCCAGGCGGGCCTACGAGCAGTACTTC. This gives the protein CASSLVSRRAYEQYF.

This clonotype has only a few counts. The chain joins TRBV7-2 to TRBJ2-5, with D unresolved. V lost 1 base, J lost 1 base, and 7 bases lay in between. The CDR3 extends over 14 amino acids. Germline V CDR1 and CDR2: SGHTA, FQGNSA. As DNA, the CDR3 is TGTGCCAGCAGCTTAGGCCACAGCCAAGAGACCCAGTACTTC. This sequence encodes CASSLGHSQETQYF.

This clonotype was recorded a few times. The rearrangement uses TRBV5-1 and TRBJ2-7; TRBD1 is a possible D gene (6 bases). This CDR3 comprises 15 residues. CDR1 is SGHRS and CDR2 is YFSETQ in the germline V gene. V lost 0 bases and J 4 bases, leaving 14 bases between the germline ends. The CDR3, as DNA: TGCGCCAGCAGCTTGGCCGTGGGACATCCTTACGAGCAGTACTTC. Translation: CASSLAVGHPYEQYF.

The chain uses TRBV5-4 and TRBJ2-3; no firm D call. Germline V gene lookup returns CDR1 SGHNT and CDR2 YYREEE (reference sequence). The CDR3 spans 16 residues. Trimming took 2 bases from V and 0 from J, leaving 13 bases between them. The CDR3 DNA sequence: TGTGCCAGCAGCTTCAGAGCGAGATCTAGCACAGATACGCAGTATTTT. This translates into CASSFRARSSTDTQYF. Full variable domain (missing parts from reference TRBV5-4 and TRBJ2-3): ETGVTQSPTHLIKTRGQQVTLRCSSQSGHNTVSWYQQALGQGPQFIFQYYREEENGRGNFPPRFSGLQFPNYSSELNVNALELDDSALYLCASSFRARSSTDTQYFGPGTRLTVL.

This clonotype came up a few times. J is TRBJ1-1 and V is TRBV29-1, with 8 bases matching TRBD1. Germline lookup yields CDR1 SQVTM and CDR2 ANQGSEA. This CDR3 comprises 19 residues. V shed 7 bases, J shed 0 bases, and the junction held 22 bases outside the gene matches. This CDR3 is CSALAPDRVGLWLNTEAFF. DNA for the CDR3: TGCAGCGCCCTGGCTCCGGACAGGGTCGGATTATGGTTGAACACTGAAGCTTTCTTT.

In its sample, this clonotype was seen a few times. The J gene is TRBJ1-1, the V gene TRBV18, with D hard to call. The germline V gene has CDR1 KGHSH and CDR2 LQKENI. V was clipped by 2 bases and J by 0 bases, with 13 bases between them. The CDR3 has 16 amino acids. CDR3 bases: TGTGCCAGCTCACCAGATGTGGCGGGTTTGAACACTGAAGCTTTCTTT. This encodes CASSPDVAGLNTEAFF.

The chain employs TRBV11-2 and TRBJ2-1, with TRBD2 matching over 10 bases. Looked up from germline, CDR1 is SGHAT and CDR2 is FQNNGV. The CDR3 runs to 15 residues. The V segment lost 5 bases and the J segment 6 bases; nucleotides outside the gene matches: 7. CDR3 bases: TGTGCCAGCAGCCCCGGACCTAGCGGGGGCAATGAGCAGTTCTTC. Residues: CASSPGPSGGNEQFF.

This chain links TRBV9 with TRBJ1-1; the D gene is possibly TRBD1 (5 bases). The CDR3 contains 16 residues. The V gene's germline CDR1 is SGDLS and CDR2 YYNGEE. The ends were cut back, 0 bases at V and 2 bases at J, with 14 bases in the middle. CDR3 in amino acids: CASSVGVGTANTEAFF. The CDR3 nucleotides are TGTGCCAGCAGCGTAGGGGTGGGGACGGCTAACACTGAAGCTTTCTTT.

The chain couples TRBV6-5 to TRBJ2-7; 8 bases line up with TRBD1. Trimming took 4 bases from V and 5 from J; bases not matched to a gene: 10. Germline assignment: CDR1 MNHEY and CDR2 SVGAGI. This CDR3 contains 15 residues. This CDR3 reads CASSLGRGLWNEQYF. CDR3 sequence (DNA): TGTGCCAGCAGTTTAGGCAGGGGGCTTTGGAACGAGCAGTACTTC.

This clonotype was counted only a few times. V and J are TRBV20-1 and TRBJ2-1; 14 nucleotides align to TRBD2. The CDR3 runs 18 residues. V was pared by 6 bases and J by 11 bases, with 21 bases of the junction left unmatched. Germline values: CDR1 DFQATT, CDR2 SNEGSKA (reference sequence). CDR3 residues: CSAKPGLAGGDIGTQQFF. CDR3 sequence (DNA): TGCAGTGCCAAACCTGGACTAGCGGGGGGCGACATAGGAACACAGCAGTTCTTC.

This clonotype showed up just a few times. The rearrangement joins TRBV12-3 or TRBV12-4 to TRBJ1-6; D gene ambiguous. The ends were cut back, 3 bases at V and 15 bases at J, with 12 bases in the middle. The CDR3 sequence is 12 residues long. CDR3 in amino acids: CASSFLGKNLHF. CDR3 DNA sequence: TGTGCCAGCAGTTTTCTGGGAAAGAACCTCCACTTT.

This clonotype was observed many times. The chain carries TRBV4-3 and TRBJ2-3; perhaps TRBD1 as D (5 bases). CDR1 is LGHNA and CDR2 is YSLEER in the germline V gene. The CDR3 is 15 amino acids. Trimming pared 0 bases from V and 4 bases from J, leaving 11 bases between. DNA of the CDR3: TGCGCCAGCAGCCAAGAGTGGCAGGGCCCAGATACGCAGTATTTT. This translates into CASSQEWQGPDTQYF.

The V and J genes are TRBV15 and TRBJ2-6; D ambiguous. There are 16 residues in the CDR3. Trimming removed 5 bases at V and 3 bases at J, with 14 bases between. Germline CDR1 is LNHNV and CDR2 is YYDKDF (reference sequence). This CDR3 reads CATSRAVVSGANVLTF. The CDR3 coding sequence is TGTGCCACCAGCCGTGCAGTGGTGAGTGGGGCCAACGTCCTGACTTTC.

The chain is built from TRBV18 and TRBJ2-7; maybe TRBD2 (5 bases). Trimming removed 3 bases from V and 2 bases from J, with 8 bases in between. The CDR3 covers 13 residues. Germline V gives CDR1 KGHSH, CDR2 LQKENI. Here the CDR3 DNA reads TGTGCCAGCTCACCCTCCGGGACCTACGAGCAGTACGTC. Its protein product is CASSPSGTYEQYV.

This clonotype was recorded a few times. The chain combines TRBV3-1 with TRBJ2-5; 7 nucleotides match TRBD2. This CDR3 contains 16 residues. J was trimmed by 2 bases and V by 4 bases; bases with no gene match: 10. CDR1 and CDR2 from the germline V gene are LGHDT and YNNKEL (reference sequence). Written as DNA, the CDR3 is TGTGCCAGCAGCCCACCCATGGGGGGGAGGCAAGAGACCCAGTACTTC. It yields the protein CASSPPMGGRQETQYF.

The CDR3, as DNA: TGTGCCACCAGCAGAACAGCGGGGTACACAGATACGCAGTATTTT. It codes for CATSRTAGYTDTQYF. The chain links TRBV15 to TRBJ2-3, with 7 bases identical to TRBD2. The CDR3 spans 15 residues. Germline assignment: CDR1 LNHNV and CDR2 YYDKDF (reference sequence). After removal of 2 bases from V and 2 bases from J, the junction contained 4 bases not matched to a gene.

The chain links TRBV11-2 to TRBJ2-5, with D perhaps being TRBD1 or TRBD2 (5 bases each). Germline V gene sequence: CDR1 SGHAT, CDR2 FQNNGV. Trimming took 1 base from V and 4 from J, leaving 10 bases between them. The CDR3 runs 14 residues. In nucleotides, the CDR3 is TGTGCCAGCAGCTTAGGGGTGGGACGAGAGACCCAGTACTTC. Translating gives CASSLGVGRETQYF.

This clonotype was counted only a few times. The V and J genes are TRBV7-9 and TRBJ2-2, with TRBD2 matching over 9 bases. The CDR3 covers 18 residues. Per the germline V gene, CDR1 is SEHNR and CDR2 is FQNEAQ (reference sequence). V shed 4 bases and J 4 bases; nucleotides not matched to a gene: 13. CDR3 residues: CASSYPRRRGGTTGELFF. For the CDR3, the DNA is TGTGCCAGCAGCTACCCCCGCCGGCGGGGGGGAACCACCGGGGAGCTGTTTTTT.

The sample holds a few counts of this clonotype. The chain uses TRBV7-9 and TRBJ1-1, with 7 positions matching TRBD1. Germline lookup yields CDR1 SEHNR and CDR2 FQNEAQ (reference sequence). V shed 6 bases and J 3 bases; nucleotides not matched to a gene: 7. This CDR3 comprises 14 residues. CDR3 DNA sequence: TGTGCCAGCAGACCAGGGGGACGGGACACTGAAGCTTTCTTT. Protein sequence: CASRPGGRDTEAFF.

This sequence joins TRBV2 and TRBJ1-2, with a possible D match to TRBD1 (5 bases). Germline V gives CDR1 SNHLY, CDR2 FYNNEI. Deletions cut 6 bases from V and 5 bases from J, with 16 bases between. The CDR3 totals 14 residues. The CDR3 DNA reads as TGTGCCAGCAGCCGGGGCACCCTGGGATATGGCTACACCTTC. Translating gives CASSRGTLGYGYTF. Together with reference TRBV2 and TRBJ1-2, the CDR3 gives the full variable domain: EPEVTQTPSHQVTQMGQEVILRCVPISNHLYFYWYRQILGQKVEFLVSFYNNEISEKSEIFDDQFSVERPDGSNFTLKIRSTKLEDSAMYFCASSRGTLGYGYTFGSGTRLTVV.

CDR3 DNA: TGTGCCAGCAGCCCCTCCGGGACAGCCCAATATGGCTACACCTTC. This sequence encodes CASSPSGTAQYGYTF. The genes are TRBV7-8 and TRBJ1-2; 7 bases match TRBD1. Germline V gene lookup returns CDR1 SGHVS and CDR2 FQNEAQ. The CDR3 has 15 amino acids. Trimming removed 5 bases from V and 5 bases from J; junction bases left unmatched: 11. Looking up the rest from reference TRBV7-8 and TRBJ1-2 gives the full variable domain: GAGVSQSPRYKVAKRGQDVALRCDPISGHVSLFWYQQALGQGPEFLTYFQNEAQLDKSGLPSDRFFAERPEGSVSTLKIQRTQQEDSAVYLCASSPSGTAQYGYTFGSGTRLTVV.

The CDR3 DNA reads as TGCGCCAGCAGCTTGAGGGGGATCCACGAGCAGTACTTC. It encodes CASSLRGIHEQYF. The V and J genes are TRBV5-1 and TRBJ2-7, with D perhaps matching TRBD1 (6 bases). In germline, CDR1 is SGHRS, CDR2 YFSETQ. V lost 1 base and J lost 5, with 10 bases in between. The CDR3 spans 13 residues. Based on the CDR3 plus reference TRBV5-1 and TRBJ2-7, the full variable domain is KAGVTQTPRYLIKTRGQQVTLSCSPISGHRSVSWYQQTPGQGLQFLFEYFSETQRNKGNFPGRFSGRQFSNSRSEMNVSTLELGDSALYLCASSLRGIHEQYFGPGTRLTVT.

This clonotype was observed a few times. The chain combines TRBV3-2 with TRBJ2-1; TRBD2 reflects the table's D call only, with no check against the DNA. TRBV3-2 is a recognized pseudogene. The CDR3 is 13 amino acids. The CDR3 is CASRGRCGEEQFF. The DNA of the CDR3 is TGTGCCAGCAGAGGTAGGTGCGGGGAGGAGCAGTTCTTC.

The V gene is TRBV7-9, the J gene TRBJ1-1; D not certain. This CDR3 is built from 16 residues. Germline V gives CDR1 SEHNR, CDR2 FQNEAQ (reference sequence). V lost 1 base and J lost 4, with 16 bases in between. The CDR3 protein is CASSLGYAASGTEAFF. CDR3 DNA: TGTGCCAGCAGCTTAGGATATGCAGCCTCAGGCACTGAAGCTTTCTTT.